The 14 T cell receptor beta chains reported below all come from one sample, sequenced in a study of OX40 agonist ivuxolimab in advanced cancers. Here immunoSEQ multiplex PCR was the method, and the copy in TCRdb shows in-frame clones only, minus some. Here the sample spans 67,000 or so clones, approximately 86% being singletons. The input for sequencing was CD4+ or CD8+ T cells sorted from blood, taken in a trial of the OX40 agonist ivuxolimab. The receptors here all came from an adult with an advanced solid tumor such as melanoma, head and neck, liver or kidney cancer.

The V call is TRBV27, the J call TRBJ2-3; 8 bases align to TRBD2. Germline lookup yields CDR1 MNHEY and CDR2 SMNVEV (reference sequence). The CDR3 is made up of 15 amino acids. V shed 6 bases and J 4 bases; nucleotides not matched to a gene: 9. The CDR3 DNA sequence: TGTGCCAGCAGAATTAGGGGCGGGAGGCCAGATACGCAGTATTTT. Translated, it gives CASRIRGGRPDTQYF.

The gene calls are TRBV6-4 and TRBJ2-1; TRBD2 matches at 12 bases. The CDR3 length is 15 residues. Germline V gene data show CDR1 as MRHNA and CDR2 as SNTAGT. Unmatched junction bases numbered 3, after V lost 5 bases and J lost 4 bases. CDR3 DNA: TGTGCCAGCAGTCCGGGACTAGCGGGTTACAATGAGCAGTTCTTC. Protein sequence: CASSPGLAGYNEQFF.

J is TRBJ2-7 and V is TRBV7-2, with D perhaps TRBD1 (5 bases). Trimming removed 5 bases from V and 7 bases from J, with 12 bases in between. The germline gives CDR1 SGHTA, CDR2 FQGNSA. The CDR3 has 12 amino acids. The DNA of the CDR3 is TGTGCCAGCAGCCCCAGTCCAGGGGAGCAGTACTTC. Protein: CASSPSPGEQYF.

The chain employs TRBV7-9 and TRBJ2-2, with D unresolved. Trimming shortened V by 5 bases and J by 0 bases, and 10 bases separated the two germline ends. Germline V gene sequence: CDR1 SEHNR, CDR2 FQNEAQ (reference sequence). The CDR3 consists of 15 residues. CDR3 in amino acids: CASSIGLANTGELFF. DNA for the CDR3: TGTGCCAGCAGCATCGGGCTAGCGAACACCGGGGAGCTGTTTTTT.

The chain uses TRBV7-2 and TRBJ2-5, with 7 bases identical to TRBD1. TRBJ2-7 matches the DNA end more closely, so the J call is doubtful. The V gene's germline CDR1 is SGHTA and CDR2 FQGNSA. The CDR3 has 15 residues. CDR3 loop: CASSSNLGQTYEQYF. In DNA form, the CDR3 reads TGTGCCAGCAGCTCAAACCTGGGACAGACCTACGAGCAGTACTTC.

This clone was observed a few times. The chain has TRBV10-3 and TRBJ1-1; 9 nucleotides align to TRBD1. Germline-derived CDR1 and CDR2 are ENHRY and SYGVKD. The CDR3 covers 14 residues. V shed 7 bases and J 8 bases; nucleotides not matched to a gene: 11. CDR3 region: CAIIPGQGFGEAFF. As DNA, the CDR3 is TGTGCCATCATCCCGGGACAGGGATTCGGAGAAGCTTTCTTT.

This sequence joins TRBV5-6 and TRBJ2-1, with TRBD2 identical over 10 bases. Germline loops: CDR1 SGHDT, CDR2 YYEEEE. CDR3 size: 16 residues. V was clipped by 4 bases and J by 0 bases; unmatched bases: 4. The DNA of the CDR3 is TGTGCCAGCAGCGAGACTAGCGGGCACTCCTACAATGAGCAGTTCTTC. It yields the protein CASSETSGHSYNEQFF.

This rearrangement joins TRBV5-1 to TRBJ2-7; D remains unclear. V dropped 0 bases and J dropped 6 bases, with 7 bases sitting between them. The CDR3 consists of 12 residues. CDR1 is SGHRS, CDR2 YFSETQ, per germline. The CDR3 DNA reads as TGCGCCAGCAGCTTGGGTAACGTCGAGCAGTACTTC. Translation: CASSLGNVEQYF.

Regarding this clone: At one boundary the junction diverges from the germline segment, which might be a read error. The V and J genes are TRBV29-1 and TRBJ1-3, with 10 bases lining up with TRBD1. CDR3 size: 12 residues. Germline V lookup: CDR1 SQVTM, CDR2 ANQGSEA. CDR3 sequence reads: CGGQGYRNTIYF. The CDR3 nucleotides read TGTGGGGGACAGGGGTATAGAAACACCATATATTTT.

This chain links TRBV28 with TRBJ2-1, with D possibly matching TRBD2 (5 bases). There are 12 residues in the CDR3. Between the trimmed V and J ends, which lost 8 bases and 7 bases, there was a span of 12 bases. Per the germline V gene, CDR1 is MDHEN and CDR2 is SYDVKM. The CDR3 loop reads CASLRERNEQFF. The CDR3 DNA reads as TGTGCCAGCTTAAGGGAGCGAAATGAGCAGTTCTTC.

V gene TRBV5-6 combines with J gene TRBJ2-7, with TRBD2 as a possible D gene (6 bases). V lost 0 bases and J 2 bases, leaving 12 bases between the germline ends. Germline loops: CDR1 SGHDT, CDR2 YYEEEE. This CDR3 is built from 15 residues. Here the CDR3 DNA reads TGTGCCAGCAGCTTGGTGTCTAGCGCCACCTACGAGCAGTACTTC. This gives the protein CASSLVSSATYEQYF.

The chain couples TRBV7-7 to TRBJ2-2, with a tentative D call TRBD2 (6 bases). The length of the CDR3 is 16 residues. Germline CDR1 is SSHAT and CDR2 is FNYEAQ (reference sequence). The V and J ends lost 5 bases and 4 bases respectively, with 17 bases between them. CDR3 protein: CASSRASGSGTGELFF. The CDR3 DNA is TGTGCCAGCAGCCGGGCCTCCGGGAGCGGCACCGGGGAGCTGTTTTTT.

This clone was picked up a small number of times. The rearrangement uses TRBV28 and TRBJ2-3; TRBD2 agrees at 13 bases. Germline V gives CDR1 MDHEN, CDR2 SYDVKM. The ends lost 10 bases at V and 4 bases at J; junction bases unmatched: 11. This CDR3 comprises 16 residues. CDR3 nucleotide sequence: TGTGCCACCAGAGAGGGACTAGCGGGAAGGGCAGATACGCAGTATTTT. This encodes CATREGLAGRADTQYF.

This chain connects TRBV18 to TRBJ1-4; tentative D call: TRBD1 (6 bases). The CDR3 loop spans 15 amino acids. V dropped 6 bases and J dropped 8 bases, with 19 bases sitting between them. Per the germline V gene, CDR1 is KGHSH and CDR2 is LQKENI. The chain's CDR3 is CASSNNQGTGEKLFF. CDR3 DNA sequence: TGTGCCAGCTCGAACAACCAGGGGACTGGGGAAAAACTGTTTTTT.